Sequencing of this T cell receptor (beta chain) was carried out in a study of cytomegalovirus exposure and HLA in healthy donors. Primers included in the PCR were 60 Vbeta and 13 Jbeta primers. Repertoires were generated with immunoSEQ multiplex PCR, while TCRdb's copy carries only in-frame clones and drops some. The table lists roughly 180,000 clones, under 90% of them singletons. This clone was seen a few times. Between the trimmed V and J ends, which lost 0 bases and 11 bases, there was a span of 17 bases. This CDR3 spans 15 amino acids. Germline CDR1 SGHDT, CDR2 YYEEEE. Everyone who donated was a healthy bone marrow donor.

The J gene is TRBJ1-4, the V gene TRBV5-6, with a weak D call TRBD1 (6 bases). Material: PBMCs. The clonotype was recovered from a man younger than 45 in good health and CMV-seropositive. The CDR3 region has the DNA TGTGCCAGCAGCTTGGCGCACAGGGAAATCTCGAAACTGTTTTTT. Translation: CASSLAHREISKLFF.